This T cell receptor beta chain was profiled in a study of blood T cell repertoires in COVID-19 (dated by TCRdb to between 2020 and 2021). In terms of the full investigation: Collaborator samples came from the United States, Italy and Spain and covered acute and convalescent phases of COVID-19. The samples were drawn from two sources: the first 160 participants of the ongoing ImmuneRACE study, and fewer than 1,500 subjects contributed by 6 global collaborators. Nearly every sample came with metadata listing a de-identified subject ID, COVID-19 status, age in years and sex. A freely available public database, intended as a resource for researchers studying the immune response to SARS-CoV-2, is where the repertoires were released. Where available, HLA class I and class II types were taken from metadata supplied by the sample provider and were not determined by assay-based typing. The dataset comprised deeply sampled blood TCRbeta repertoires from subjects exposed to, actively infected with, or recovered from COVID-19. The prospective study material was composed of cDNA or gDNA derived from T cells, B-cell-depleted T cells, or PBMCs.

TCRbeta CDR3 regions were amplified from genomic DNA by means of the immunoSEQ Assay, a bias-controlled multiplex PCR. For the original study's pipeline: Nucleated cell counts per sample were estimated from amplification of reference gene primers within the assay. To quantify the absolute abundance of each unique TCRbeta CDR3 rearrangement, sequence reads were collapsed and filtered. For each sample, productive Simpson clonality was calculated by taking the square root of Simpson's diversity index across productive rearrangements. TCRdb's version of the immuneACCESS table is confined to in-frame rearrangements and falls short of the full clone set. An unresolved V gene accounts for under half of the shortfall where checked; the remainder is of unknown origin. That table furnishes V, J and clone size, whereas the DNA furnished D and trimming. For this sample there are more than 150,000 clones; around 79% appear just once. About 13% of the sample is in the top ten clones.

Samples from volunteer blood donors who had recovered from COVID-19 were contributed by a second Seattle source. Each collaborating institution followed its own protocols to collect whole blood in K2EDTA tubes. For TCRbeta analysis, collaborator samples were shipped as frozen whole blood, as isolated PBMCs, or as DNA extracted from either sample type. The research as a whole found: The quantity of clinical and demographic metadata differed by source and by participant and was supplied without curation.

This clone was detected a few times. Its antigen is still unknown. No much larger clone exists at a distance of one base, and base qualities are not known. From V the trimming removes 2 bases and from J it removes 4 bases, while the gene matches leave 6 bases of the junction unaccounted for. From the germline V gene, CDR1 is SGHNT and CDR2 is YENEEA. The CDR3 numbers 16 residues from cysteine through phenylalanine. Only the CDR3 part of the read is kept: 48 bases, read in frame from the first base. Sequencing was performed on peripheral blood. The origin of this receptor is a man aged 50-59 years who had recovered from COVID-19. The rearranged chain carries TRBV11-3 and TRBJ2-2; TRBD1 aligns with 8 central bases. The CDR3 amino acid sequence is: CASSLSRGPGTGELFF. The nucleotide sequence is given as TGTGCCAGCAGCTTATCCAGGGGGCCTGGCACCGGGGAGCTGTTTTTT.